This T cell receptor beta chain was sequenced in a study of identical twins. Study-level results: Less excess twin sharing appeared in beta out-of-frame sequences. Out-of-frame alpha sequences that twins shared showed excess low generation probability.

V dropped 1 base and J dropped 3 bases, with 12 bases sitting between them. Germline V gene sequence: CDR1 SGHDN, CDR2 FVKESK. The length of the CDR3 is 15 residues. A universal primer site was added by template switching, and unique molecular identifiers were carried by the cDNA. Using its own MiXCR run on the 5' RACE reads, TCRdb lists one record per CDR3 protein. The table has some 1,600,000 distinct CDR3 sequences, 25% to 35% seen once; the top ten hold less than 0.35%. This clonotype has more than one count but fewer than ten. The antigen remains unidentified. All donors were healthy, and all were Caucasian.

The source is a newborn girl in good health. V and J are TRBV14 and TRBJ1-1; D is unclear. The specimen sequenced was cord blood. CDR3 loop: CASSQARLRHTEAFF. DNA for the CDR3: TGTGCCAGCAGCCAAGCTCGTCTCAGACACACTGAAGCTTTCTTT.